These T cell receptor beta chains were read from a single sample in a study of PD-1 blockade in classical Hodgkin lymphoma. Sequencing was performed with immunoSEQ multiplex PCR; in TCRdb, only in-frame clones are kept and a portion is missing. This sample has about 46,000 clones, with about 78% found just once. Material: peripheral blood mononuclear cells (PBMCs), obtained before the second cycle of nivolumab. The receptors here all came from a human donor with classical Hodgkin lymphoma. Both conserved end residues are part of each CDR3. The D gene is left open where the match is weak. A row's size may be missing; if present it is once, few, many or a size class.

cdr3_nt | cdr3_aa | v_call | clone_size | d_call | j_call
TGCAGCTCGACACACGGGGCCGGGGGCACTGAAGCTTTCTTT | CSSTHGAGGTEAFF | TRBV29-1 | once | - | TRBJ1-1
TGTGCCAGTAGCATCTTCCAGGGTTCCACTGAAGCTTTCTTT | CASSIFQGSTEAFF | TRBV19 | few | - | TRBJ1-1
TGTGCCACACAAATACGCCTCATAGCGGGGGGCAATCTCACAGATACGCAGTATTTT | CATQIRLIAGGNLTDTQYF | TRBV10-3 | - | TRBD2 | TRBJ2-3
TGTGCCAGCAGTTTATACCCCACGGCGGAGAGAAATGGCTACACCTTC | CASSLYPTAERNGYTF | TRBV27 | many | - | TRBJ1-2
TGTGCCAGCAGTTTCATCGGGGGGCTAGGTGAAGCTTTCTTT | CASSFIGGLGEAFF | TRBV27 | - | - | TRBJ1-1
TGTGCCAGCTCACTGGGACAGGTGAACACTGAAGCTTTCTTT | CASSLGQVNTEAFF | TRBV18 | - | TRBD1 | TRBJ1-1
TGCGCCAGCAGACACGGAAGTCAAGAGACCCAGTACTTC | CASRHGSQETQYF | TRBV5-1 | once | - | TRBJ2-5
TGTGCCAGCAGAGGGGGCGGGACCTACAATGAGCAGTTCTTC | CASRGGGTYNEQFF | TRBV28 | - | - | TRBJ2-1
TGTGCCAGCAGTAGGAGCCGGGGGCACTACGAGCAGTACTTC | CASSRSRGHYEQYF | TRBV6-5 | - | - | TRBJ2-7
TGTGCCAGCAGCTTGGTGGGGGGGCGGGCGGCCGGGGAGCTGTTTTTT | CASSLVGGRAAGELFF | TRBV5-4 | - | - | TRBJ2-2
TGTGCCAGTAGTCCCCAGGGGGATGGCTACACCTTC | CASSPQGDGYTF | TRBV19 | - | TRBD1 | TRBJ1-2
TGTGCCAGCAGCTTAGCCAGTGGCTACACCTTC | CASSLASGYTF | TRBV7-9 | few | - | TRBJ1-2
TGTGCCAGCTCACCACCGTCCGCAGGGGAGGGTGGCTACACCTTC | CASSPPSAGEGGYTF | TRBV18 | - | - | TRBJ1-2
TGTGCCAGCAGCCACCGGCGTCCGGGAGATAGCGAATACAATGAGCAGTTCTTC | CASSHRRPGDSEYNEQFF | TRBV7-1 | - | - | TRBJ2-1
TGTGCCAGCAAAAACCTAGCGGGGGCCCCCCGGGGGACAGATACGCAGTATTTT | CASKNLAGAPRGTDTQYF | TRBV2 | - | TRBD2 | TRBJ2-3
TGTGCCAGCAGCTTTGGATATGGCTACACCTTC | CASSFGYGYTF | TRBV28 | - | - | TRBJ1-2
TGTGCCATCAGGGAAGGAGGGGGGGAGACCCAGTACTTC | CAIREGGGETQYF | TRBV10-3 | - | - | TRBJ2-5
TGTGCCAGCAGCTTAGACATTCGGCAGTTGGGAAACATTCAGTACTTC | CASSLDIRQLGNIQYF | TRBV7-6 | - | - | TRBJ2-4
TGTGCCAGCAGGTCGGGGACCGTAGGTGGCTACACCTTC | CASRSGTVGGYTF | TRBV28 | - | - | TRBJ1-2
TGTGCCAGCAGCTTTGTAGGGGCATACCTCGAGCAGTACTTC | CASSFVGAYLEQYF | TRBV13 | once | - | TRBJ2-7
TGTGCCAGCAAATCGGTTGACAGCTCCTATGGCTACACCTTC | CASKSVDSSYGYTF | TRBV9 | once | - | TRBJ1-2
TGTGCCAGCAGTCCCAGCCTTGGGGTCGGAAACACCATATATTTT | CASSPSLGVGNTIYF | TRBV28 | many | - | TRBJ1-3
TGTGCCAGCAGCTTAGGACCGGGACAGGGGGGCGGCTACGAGCAGTACTTC | CASSLGPGQGGGYEQYF | TRBV7-9 | - | TRBD1 | TRBJ2-7
TGTGCCAGTAGTATCGCCTACGGGGACACAATCAATCAGCCCCAGCATTTT | CASSIAYGDTINQPQHF | TRBV19 | - | - | TRBJ1-5
TGTGCCAGTAGTATAAAGGGGGCAGGCAATCAGCCCCAGCATTTT | CASSIKGAGNQPQHF | TRBV19 | - | TRBD1 | TRBJ1-5
TGTGCCAGCAGCTTAGTAGGTGTTTCGGACGAGCAGTACTTC | CASSLVGVSDEQYF | TRBV13 | - | - | TRBJ2-7
TGTGCCAGCAGCTTAGTCGGCGAAGGCAATGAGCAGTTCTTC | CASSLVGEGNEQFF | TRBV7-2 | - | - | TRBJ2-1
TGTGCCAGCAGTTTACTAGCGGGGGGCACAGATACGCAGTATTTT | CASSLLAGGTDTQYF | TRBV6-5 | - | TRBD2 | TRBJ2-3
TGTGCCAGCAGCTCCCGGGGGACAGGGAGAATCTACAATGAGCAGTTCTTC | CASSSRGTGRIYNEQFF | TRBV7-8 | - | TRBD1 | TRBJ2-1
TGCGCCAGCAGCCAATTTACACTCTACAATGAGCAGTTCTTC | CASSQFTLYNEQFF | TRBV4-3 | few | - | TRBJ2-1
TGTGCCAGCAGCTTAAGTGGCCAGAATGAAAAACTGTTTTTT | CASSLSGQNEKLFF | TRBV7-2 | - | - | TRBJ1-4
TGTGCCTGGAGCGCTAGGGCTCGGGGGGATACGCAGTATTTT | CAWSARARGDTQYF | TRBV30 | few | - | TRBJ2-3
TGTGCCAGCAGCTTATTGCCCCCCGGGGCAGCGAACACTGAAGCTTTCTTT | CASSLLPPGAANTEAFF | TRBV7-3 | - | - | TRBJ1-1
TGTGCCAGCAGTAGAACGGGACTAGCGGGGGGAACAGATACGCAGTATTTT | CASSRTGLAGGTDTQYF | TRBV27 | - | TRBD2 | TRBJ2-3
TGTGCCAGGAAGCTGTATGGCTACACCTTC | CARKLYGYTF | TRBV6-4 | - | - | TRBJ1-2
TGTGCCAGCAGCTTACAGGGAATCAGCACTGAAGCTTTCTTT | CASSLQGISTEAFF | TRBV6-5 | - | - | TRBJ1-1
TGTGCCAGCAGCCCCGGGGACCCCTTACTAAATGAGCAGTTCTTC | CASSPGDPLLNEQFF | TRBV9 | medium-sized | - | TRBJ2-1
TGTGCCAGCAGTTTATATCCCCCTAACTATGGCTACACCTTC | CASSLYPPNYGYTF | TRBV27 | few | - | TRBJ1-2
TGTGCCATCAGTGACTTAGCCGGGATCGGTCAGCCCCAGCATTTT | CAISDLAGIGQPQHF | TRBV10-3 | - | - | TRBJ1-5
TGTGCCAGCTCACCAGTCTTGCAAGGCTTTAATGAAAAACTGTTTTTT | CASSPVLQGFNEKLFF | TRBV18 | - | - | TRBJ1-4
TGCGCCAGCAGCCAACGGGCTAGCAGGGAGGAGACCCAGTACTTC | CASSQRASREETQYF | TRBV4-3 | - | - | TRBJ2-5
TGCAGCGTTGGGGCAGGGGGCAATCAGCCCCAGCATTTT | CSVGAGGNQPQHF | TRBV29-1 | - | - | TRBJ1-5
TGTGCCAGCAGCGTCGGACAGGGGGATTACACCGGGGAGCTGTTTTTT | CASSVGQGDYTGELFF | TRBV9 | - | TRBD1 | TRBJ2-2
TGTGCCAGCAGCCAATCCAGGGGGCTAGGGAACACTGAAGCTTTCTTT | CASSQSRGLGNTEAFF | TRBV4-2 | - | TRBD1 | TRBJ1-1
TGTGCCAGCTCCACGGGTAGACAAATTAACTATGGCTACACCTTC | CASSTGRQINYGYTF | TRBV18 | - | - | TRBJ1-2
TGTGCCAGCAGCGCTCTAAGCGGGGGCTCAGGGCCCTACGAGCAGTACTTC | CASSALSGGSGPYEQYF | TRBV9 | - | TRBD2 | TRBJ2-7
TGTGCCAGTAGTATTGGGACTCATCCCTACGAGCAGTACTTC | CASSIGTHPYEQYF | TRBV19 | - | - | TRBJ2-7
TGTGCCAGCAGCTTGGATGTGGGCTCCTACGAGCAGTACTTC | CASSLDVGSYEQYF | TRBV5-4 | - | - | TRBJ2-7
TGCGCCAGCAGCGGTGGACAGGGGCCGGTTCTGGCCACTGAAGCTTTCTTT | CASSGGQGPVLATEAFF | TRBV5-1 | - | TRBD1 | TRBJ1-1
TGTGCCAGCAGCAGGGAGGGCGCAGAAACTTTCTTT | CASSREGAETFF | TRBV14 | few | - | TRBJ1-1
TGTGCCAGCAGCTTTGACACTGAAGCTTTCTTT | CASSFDTEAFF | TRBV11-1 | - | - | TRBJ1-1
TGTGCCTGGAGAACTAAGACAGCAGGTGGCTACACCTTC | CAWRTKTAGGYTF | TRBV30 | - | - | TRBJ1-2
TGTGCCAGCAGTCCTCTGGTGGCAGGGGCCTACGAGCAGTACTTC | CASSPLVAGAYEQYF | TRBV28 | - | - | TRBJ2-7
TGCGCCAGCAGCCAAGAGGCAGGGTCATCGGCCGGAAACACCATATATTTT | CASSQEAGSSAGNTIYF | TRBV4-1 | once | - | TRBJ1-3